Reported below is one T cell receptor (beta chain). Its antigen is not identified. This entry is derived from a study of T cells in tuberculosis. Across the whole study: The T cells targeted glucose monomycolate, a mycobacterial lipid, via CD1B. IGRA-negative adolescents, IGRA-positive adolescents with latent tuberculosis and adults with active tuberculosis formed this South African cohort. Overall study results and limits: GEM motif frequencies gave 70% accuracy; the GMM repertoire gave about 86%.

Generated by immunoSEQ multiplex PCR, the TCRdb table keeps only in-frame clones and is missing some. The table shows 25,000 to 35,000 clones, with over 85% occurring only once. CDR3 length: 12 residues. V lost 9 bases and J 1 base, leaving 7 bases between the germline ends. Germline V gene lookup returns CDR1 MDHEN and CDR2 SYDVKM. The genes are TRBV28 and TRBJ1-3; the D is unclear. This TCR was recovered from a donor aged 10-30 years with latent tuberculosis or without tuberculosis infection. Sequencing used PBMCs. The CDR3 protein is CASGLSGNTIYF. The CDR3, as DNA: TGTGCCAGTGGGCTTTCTGGAAACACCATATATTTT.